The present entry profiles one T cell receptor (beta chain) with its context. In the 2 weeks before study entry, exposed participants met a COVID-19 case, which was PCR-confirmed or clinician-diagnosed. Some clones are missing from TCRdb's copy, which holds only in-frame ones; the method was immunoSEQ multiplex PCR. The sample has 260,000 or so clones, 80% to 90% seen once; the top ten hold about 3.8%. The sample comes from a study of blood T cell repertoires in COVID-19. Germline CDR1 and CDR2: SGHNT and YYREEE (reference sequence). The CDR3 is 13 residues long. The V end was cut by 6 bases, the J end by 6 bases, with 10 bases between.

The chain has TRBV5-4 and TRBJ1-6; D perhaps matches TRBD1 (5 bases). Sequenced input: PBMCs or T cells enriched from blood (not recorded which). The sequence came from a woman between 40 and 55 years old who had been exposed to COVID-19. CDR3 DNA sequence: TGTGCCAGCACGGAAAGGGGTAATTCACCCCTCCACTTT. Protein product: CASTERGNSPLHF.